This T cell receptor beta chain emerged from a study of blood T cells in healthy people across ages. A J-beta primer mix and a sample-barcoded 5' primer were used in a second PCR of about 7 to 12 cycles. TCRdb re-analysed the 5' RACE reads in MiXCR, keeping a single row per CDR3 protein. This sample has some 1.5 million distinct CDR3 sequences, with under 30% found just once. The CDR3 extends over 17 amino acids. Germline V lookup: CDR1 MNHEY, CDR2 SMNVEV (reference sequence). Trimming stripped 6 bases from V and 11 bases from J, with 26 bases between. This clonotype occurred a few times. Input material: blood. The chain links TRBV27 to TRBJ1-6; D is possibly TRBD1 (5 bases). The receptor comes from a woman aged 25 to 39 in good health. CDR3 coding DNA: TGTGCCAGCAGCGCTTATCCCCGGCAGGGAGGATTGGCACCCCTCCACTTT. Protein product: CASSAYPRQGGLAPLHF.